The 23 T cell receptor beta chains below come from one sample, sequenced in a study of shared clonotypes between healthy human individuals. Profiling relied on immunoSEQ multiplex PCR, and the TCRdb table lists in-frame clones only, not all of them. The sample holds some 580,000 clones, roughly 97% seen once. The sequenced sample consisted of naive CD4+ T cells sorted from blood. Subset indicated: CD45RA+ positively selected. The receptor source for this set is a woman between 25 and 40 years old in good health.

V usage is TRBV2 and J usage is TRBJ1-1; a possible D gene is TRBD1 (5 bases). The V gene's germline CDR1 is SNHLY and CDR2 FYNNEI. The V and J ends lost 7 bases and 1 base respectively, with 10 bases between them. The CDR3 contains 13 residues. This CDR3 reads CASNRQSNTEAFF. CDR3 nucleotides: TGTGCCAGCAATCGACAGTCGAACACTGAAGCTTTCTTT. Drawing the rest from reference TRBV2 and TRBJ1-1, the complete variable domain is EPEVTQTPSHQVTQMGQEVILRCVPISNHLYFYWYRQILGQKVEFLVSFYNNEISEKSEIFDDQFSVERPDGSNFTLKIRSTKLEDSAMYFCASNRQSNTEAFFGQGTRLTVV.

V usage is TRBV7-2 and J usage is TRBJ2-7; 7 bases map to TRBD2. CDR1 and CDR2 from the germline V gene are SGHTA and FQGNSA. V shed 4 bases, J shed 0 bases, and the junction held 6 bases outside the gene matches. There are 15 residues in the CDR3. The CDR3 region has the DNA TGTGCCAGCAGCTCCGCGGGAGTCCTCTCCTACGAGCAGTACTTC. It encodes CASSSAGVLSYEQYF.

This chain uses TRBV19 with TRBJ1-5; D might be TRBD1 (5 bases). This CDR3 has 13 residues. Germline V gene sequence: CDR1 LNHDA, CDR2 SQIVND (reference sequence). V lost 4 bases and J lost 3, with 7 bases in between. The CDR3 DNA is TGTGCCAGTAGTACGACAGTCAATCAGCCCCAGCATTTT. Protein sequence: CASSTTVNQPQHF.

The chain carries TRBV6-1 and TRBJ1-1; the match to TRBD1 covers 7 bases. The J segment lost 3 bases and the V segment lost 3 bases, leaving 7 bases of the junction unmatched. This CDR3 region has 15 residues. The germline V gene encodes CDR1 MNHNS and CDR2 SASEGT. Here the CDR3 DNA reads TGTGCCAGCAGTGATGCGACAGGGTTGGACACTGAAGCTTTCTTT. This encodes CASSDATGLDTEAFF.

The chain couples TRBV10-2 to TRBJ1-3; tentatively, D is TRBD1 (6 bases). This CDR3 is built from 14 residues. Per germline, CDR1 WSHSY and CDR2 SAAADI. The V end was cut by 7 bases, the J end by 4 bases, with 14 bases between. For the CDR3, the DNA is TGCGCCAGCACCCCAGGGGTGAGGGGAAACACCATATATTTT. It encodes CASTPGVRGNTIYF.

The V gene is TRBV27, the J gene TRBJ2-7, with 8 bases identical to TRBD2. The CDR3 covers 15 residues. The J segment lost 2 bases and the V segment lost 5 bases, leaving 8 bases of the junction unmatched. The germline V gene encodes CDR1 MNHEY and CDR2 SMNVEV (reference sequence). The CDR3 DNA reads TGTGCCAGCAGTCGTATAGCGGGACTTACCTACGAGCAGTACTTC. The encoded protein is CASSRIAGLTYEQYF.

This chain connects TRBV6-6 to TRBJ2-6; D unresolved. Trimming took 7 bases from V and 0 from J, leaving 4 bases between them. The CDR3 is 13 amino acids. Per germline, CDR1 MNHNY and CDR2 SVGAGI (reference sequence). The DNA for the CDR3 is TGTGCCAGCACGTTCTCTGGGGCCAACGTCCTGACTTTC. It is translated as CASTFSGANVLTF.

This chain connects TRBV27 to TRBJ2-1, with TRBD1 as a possible D gene (6 bases). V lost 5 bases and J lost 4, with 15 bases in between. Germline V gives CDR1 MNHEY, CDR2 SMNVEV (reference sequence). The CDR3 loop spans 15 amino acids. CDR3 loop: CASSTNREKYNEQFF. The CDR3 region has the DNA TGTGCCAGCAGTACTAACAGGGAAAAGTACAATGAGCAGTTCTTC.

Notes on this clone: In the same sample, other DNA sequences code for this CDR3. The V gene is TRBV5-4, the J gene TRBJ1-2; TRBD1 is a possible D gene (6 bases). V shed 4 bases and J shed 5 bases, with 18 bases lying between them. The germline CDR1 and CDR2 sequences are SGHNT and YYREEE (reference sequence). The CDR3 length is 15 residues. CDR3 in amino acids: CASSIDGRQDYGYTF. The CDR3, as DNA: TGTGCCAGCAGCATTGATGGGAGACAGGATTATGGCTACACCTTC.

The chain has TRBV29-1 and TRBJ1-1, with 7 bases that match TRBD1. This CDR3 is built from 16 residues. Germline assignment: CDR1 SQVTM and CDR2 ANQGSEA. V was clipped by 2 bases and J by 7 bases; unmatched bases: 16. CDR3 amino acids: CSVESGRGGWGDEAFF. The CDR3 bases are TGCAGCGTTGAATCTGGACGAGGGGGCTGGGGTGATGAAGCTTTCTTT. Full variable domain (outside the CDR3, taken from reference TRBV29-1 and TRBJ1-1): SAVISQKPSRDICQRGTSLTIQCQVDSQVTMMFWYRQQPGQSLTLIATANQGSEATYESGFVIDKFPISRPNLTFSTLTVSNMSPEDSSIYLCSVESGRGGWGDEAFFGQGTRLTVV.

CDR3 residues: CASSFRGEGTEAFF. The DNA of the CDR3 is TGCGCCAGCAGCTTCAGGGGGGAGGGCACTGAAGCTTTCTTT. The J gene is TRBJ1-1, the V gene TRBV5-1, with 7 bases identical to TRBD1. V shed 2 bases, J shed 4 bases, and the junction held 5 bases outside the gene matches. Germline lookup yields CDR1 SGHRS and CDR2 YFSETQ. The CDR3 contains 14 residues.

The chain links TRBV19 to TRBJ1-5; D unresolved. There are 14 residues in the CDR3. V was clipped by 5 bases and J by 7 bases, with 15 bases between them. Per the germline V gene, CDR1 is LNHDA and CDR2 is SQIVND (reference sequence). As DNA, the CDR3 is TGTGCCAGTAGTCCCGTAACGGTTGGGCAGCCCCAGCATTTT. Translation: CASSPVTVGQPQHF. Full variable domain (remainder filled in from reference TRBV19 and TRBJ1-5): DGGITQSPKYLFRKEGQNVTLSCEQNLNHDAMYWYRQDPGQGLRLIYYSQIVNDFQKGDIAEGYSVSREKKESFPLTVTSAQKNPTAFYLCASSPVTVGQPQHFGDGTRLSIL.

This chain uses TRBV19 with TRBJ2-2; TRBD2 agrees at 10 bases. Trimming took 5 bases from V and 2 from J; bases not matched to a gene: 8. Germline CDR1 and CDR2: LNHDA and SQIVND (reference sequence). The CDR3 loop spans 17 amino acids. The CDR3 loop is CASSSSGSWYNTGELFF. The CDR3 region has the DNA TGTGCCAGTAGTTCTAGCGGGAGTTGGTATAACACCGGGGAGCTGTTTTTT.

This chain uses TRBV4-1 with TRBJ1-5; 8 bases line up with TRBD1. Unmatched junction bases numbered 9, after V lost 1 base and J lost 4 bases. The CDR3 spans 17 residues. Germline V lookup: CDR1 MGHRA, CDR2 YSYEKL. CDR3 nucleotides: TGCGCCAGCAGCCAAGTCCCTTGGCAGGGGGCAAATCAGCCCCAGCATTTT. It is translated as CASSQVPWQGANQPQHF.

This clone was recorded only once. The chain employs TRBV5-1 and TRBJ2-5; 9 bases match TRBD1. The CDR3 totals 14 residues. The germline V gene has CDR1 SGHRS and CDR2 YFSETQ. J lost 5 bases, V lost 5 bases, and 7 bases had no gene match. The CDR3 nucleotides are TGCGCCAGCAGGTTACAGGGGGCTGGCGAGACCCAGTACTTC. Translated: CASRLQGAGETQYF.

This chain links TRBV19 with TRBJ1-3; no firm D call. The CDR3 spans 12 residues. Trimming cost V 3 bases and J 2 bases, with 2 bases left between them. The germline CDR1 and CDR2 sequences are LNHDA and SQIVND (reference sequence). This chain's CDR3 is CASSMAGNTIYF. CDR3 coding DNA: TGTGCCAGTAGTATGGCTGGAAACACCATATATTTT.

V usage is TRBV9 and J usage is TRBJ1-2; 7 bases map to TRBD1. The CDR3 loop spans 13 amino acids. With 4 bases clipped from V and 7 bases from J, the junction kept 7 bases outside the gene matches. Looked up from germline, CDR1 is SGDLS and CDR2 is YYNGEE. This CDR3 is CASSKQGFGGYTF. The CDR3 DNA sequence: TGTGCCAGCAGCAAACAGGGGTTTGGTGGCTACACCTTC.

The CDR3 loop is CASGPPGTSSYEQYF. The CDR3 DNA reads as TGTGCTAGTGGCCCCCCCGGGACTAGCAGCTACGAGCAGTACTTC. This chain uses TRBV12-5 with TRBJ2-7, with 9 bases identical to TRBD2. The CDR3 loop spans 15 amino acids. The germline gives CDR1 LGHNT, CDR2 FRNRAP. Germline trimming cut 6 bases from V and 3 bases from J; bases unmatched to any gene: 9.

V is TRBV7-6 and J is TRBJ1-6; no firm D call. CDR3 size: 12 residues. Germline V gene data show CDR1 as SGHVS and CDR2 as FNYEAQ. The germline V and J ends were trimmed by 2 bases and 8 bases, with 4 bases remaining between them. DNA of the CDR3: TGTGCCAGCAGCTTAACCGATTCACCCCTCCACTTT. Its translation: CASSLTDSPLHF.

The genes are TRBV27 and TRBJ2-5; 11 bases are shared with TRBD1. The J call is doubtful: the DNA matches TRBJ2-7 better. CDR1 and CDR2 (germline): MNHEY, SMNVEV (reference sequence). The CDR3 is 15 amino acids. The CDR3 loop is CASSSPGQGAYEQYF. CDR3 bases: TGTGCCAGCAGTTCCCCGGGACAGGGGGCCTACGAGCAGTACTTC.

The chain employs TRBV6-5 and TRBJ2-7, with TRBD2 as a possible D gene (7 bases). The length of the CDR3 is 14 residues. Trimming took off 2 bases at V and 5 bases at J, with 13 bases between the two ends. CDR1 MNHEY and CDR2 SVGAGI come from the germline V gene. CDR3 region: CASSYGPGGHEQYF. CDR3 nucleotide sequence: TGTGCCAGCAGTTACGGCCCCGGGGGGCACGAGCAGTACTTC.

V usage is TRBV5-8 and J usage is TRBJ2-7; a possible D gene is TRBD1 (5 bases). This CDR3 region has 15 residues. V was trimmed by 0 bases and J by 5 bases, leaving 15 bases between them. Germline CDR1 SGHTS, CDR2 YDEGEE. The CDR3: CASSLEGRRVNEQYF. The CDR3 DNA reads as TGTGCCAGCAGCTTGGAAGGGCGCAGGGTGAACGAGCAGTACTTC.

The V and J genes are TRBV6-5 and TRBJ1-2, with D perhaps matching TRBD1 (6 bases). The CDR3 runs to 16 residues. Germline V lookup: CDR1 MNHEY, CDR2 SVGAGI. Trimming removed 2 bases from V and 4 bases from J, with 17 bases in between. The chain's CDR3 is CASSYGPKGGGYGYTF. The CDR3 region has the DNA TGTGCCAGCAGTTACGGACCGAAGGGGGGTGGCTATGGCTACACCTTC.